This TCR beta chain emerged from a study of cytomegalovirus exposure and HLA in healthy donors. The PCR used 60 Vbeta and 13 Jbeta primers. Generated by immunoSEQ multiplex PCR, the TCRdb table keeps only in-frame clones and is missing some. The sample carries around 99,000 clones, 77% recorded once. The germline V gene has CDR1 LNHDA and CDR2 SQIVND (reference sequence). The length of the CDR3 is 14 residues. V was clipped by 3 bases and J by 5 bases; unmatched bases: 7. Specimen: PBMCs. This sequence was found in a male donor in good health and CMV-seronegative. V and J are TRBV19 and TRBJ2-7, with 7 bases identical to TRBD1. The CDR3 is CASSIRQGQNEQYF. The DNA for the CDR3 is TGTGCCAGTAGTATCCGACAGGGTCAGAACGAGCAGTACTTC.